Presented here are 6 T cell receptor beta chains from one specimen sequenced in a study of regulatory T cells in long-lasting Graves disease. Time point of the sample: newly diagnosed GD, antithyroid drugs for less than 3 months. The TCR library was made from RNA that had been extracted from PBMCs in TRIzol. Arm-PCR of CDR3 regions and iRepertoire HTBI primers were the basis on which TCR beta libraries were built. TCRdb called the multiplex PCR reads again in MiXCR, with one record for every CDR3 protein. The sample records a few hundred thousand distinct CDR3 sequences, around 16% being singletons. In addition, the sample was reused for a study of T cells in Graves' hyperthyroidism and ophthalmopathy.

The source was peripheral blood mononuclear cells (PBMCs), collected at new diagnosis, from a patient treated with antithyroid drugs. These receptor sequences come from a woman aged 40-49 years with Graves disease.

Of note for this clonotype: A read error is possible here, since a much larger clone lies one base away. The rearrangement uses TRBV7-2 and TRBJ1-4; D is perhaps TRBD1 (6 bases). V lost 4 bases and J lost 7, with 16 bases in between. The length of the CDR3 is 15 residues. CDR1 is SGHTA and CDR2 is FQGNSA in the germline V gene. The CDR3 DNA reads as TGTGCCAGCAGCTCCGGGGGGGGGGCTAGTGAAAAACTGTTTTTT. Translating it yields CASSSGGGASEKLFF. Full variable domain (outside the CDR3, taken from reference TRBV7-2 and TRBJ1-4): GAGVSQSPSNKVTEKGKDVELRCDPISGHTALYWYRQSLGQGLEFLIYFQGNSAPDKSGLPSDRFSAERTGGSVSTLTIQRTQQEDSAVYLCASSSGGGASEKLFFGSGTQLSVL.

The chain links TRBV5-1 to TRBJ1-1; D gene ambiguous. The CDR3 has 15 residues. Germline V lookup: CDR1 SGHRS, CDR2 YFSETQ. Trimming stripped 4 bases from V and 1 base from J, with 14 bases between. CDR3 residues: CASSPPTGGNTEAFF. The CDR3 DNA sequence: TGCGCCAGCAGCCCGCCGACCGGTGGGAACACTGAAGCTTTCTTT.

This clonotype has a count of ten or more. The rearrangement uses TRBV5-1 and TRBJ2-5, with 10 positions matching TRBD1. V was clipped by 1 base and J by 2 bases; unmatched bases: 5. CDR3 length: 16 amino acids. Germline CDR1 reads SGHRS; CDR2 reads YFSETQ. Written as DNA, the CDR3 is TGCGCCAGCAGCTTGTCTTGGACAGGGGGGCAAGAGACCCAGTACTTC. Its protein is CASSLSWTGGQETQYF. Together with reference TRBV5-1 and TRBJ2-5, the CDR3 gives the full variable domain: KAGVTQTPRYLIKTRGQQVTLSCSPISGHRSVSWYQQTPGQGLQFLFEYFSETQRNKGNFPGRFSGRQFSNSRSEMNVSTLELGDSALYLCASSLSWTGGQETQYFGPGTRLLVL.

The CDR3 loop is CASSRQGGGELFF. As DNA, the CDR3 is TGTGCCAGCAGCAGACAGGGGGGCGGGGAGCTGTTTTTT. This chain joins TRBV7-2 and TRBJ2-2; 9 bases are a match to TRBD1. The length of the CDR3 is 13 residues. Germline loops: CDR1 SGHTA, CDR2 FQGNSA. The V and J ends lost 5 bases and 7 bases, in that order; junction bases with no gene match: 2.

This clonotype was counted ten times or more. V is TRBV28 and J is TRBJ2-7; tentatively, D is TRBD2 (5 bases). Trimming cost V 1 base and J 4 bases, with 17 bases left between them. Looked up from germline, CDR1 is MDHEN and CDR2 is SYDVKM. This CDR3 has 16 amino acids. The CDR3 reads CASSLYTYPGGYEQYF. For the CDR3, the DNA is TGTGCCAGCAGTTTATACACCTACCCCGGCGGGTACGAGCAGTACTTC.

This clonotype was picked up many times. The V and J genes are TRBV27 and TRBJ2-7, with 9 bases lining up with TRBD1. The CDR3 is 15 amino acids. Germline trimming cut 5 bases from V and 3 bases from J; bases unmatched to any gene: 8. The V gene's germline CDR1 is MNHEY and CDR2 SMNVEV (reference sequence). The CDR3 region is CASSQIGQGIYEQYF. The CDR3 nucleotides are TGTGCCAGCAGTCAAATAGGACAGGGGATCTACGAGCAGTACTTC.